This TCR beta chain was sequenced in a study of CD8 T cells in Susac syndrome. The authors carried out high-throughput sequencing of TCR beta. They applied it to CD8+ and CD4+ T cells obtained from blood. CDR1 and CDR2 from the germline V gene are MDHEN and SYDVKM. CDR3 length: 20 amino acids. V lost 5 bases, J lost 0 bases, and 14 bases stayed unmatched. This clonotype was seen more than once but under ten times. Random hexamers were used to reverse transcribe an amount of roughly 0.5 to 1 ug RNA. The CDR3 of TCR beta was amplified by immunoSEQ multiplex PCR across 54 Vbeta and 13 Jbeta. TCRdb re-derived calls from the immunoSEQ multiplex PCR reads in MiXCR, one entry per CDR3 protein. The repertoire holds about 300,000 distinct CDR3 sequences, about 88% seen once, with approximately 0.11% in the top ten.

The sample comprised CD8+ T cells from PBMCs. This chain uses TRBV28 with TRBJ2-1; 12 bases match TRBD2. This clonotype originated in a human donor with multiple sclerosis. This chain's CDR3 is CASSTLVLAGGYVSYNEQFF. The CDR3 DNA reads as TGTGCCAGCAGTACCCTTGTCCTAGCGGGAGGGTATGTCTCCTACAATGAGCAGTTCTTC.